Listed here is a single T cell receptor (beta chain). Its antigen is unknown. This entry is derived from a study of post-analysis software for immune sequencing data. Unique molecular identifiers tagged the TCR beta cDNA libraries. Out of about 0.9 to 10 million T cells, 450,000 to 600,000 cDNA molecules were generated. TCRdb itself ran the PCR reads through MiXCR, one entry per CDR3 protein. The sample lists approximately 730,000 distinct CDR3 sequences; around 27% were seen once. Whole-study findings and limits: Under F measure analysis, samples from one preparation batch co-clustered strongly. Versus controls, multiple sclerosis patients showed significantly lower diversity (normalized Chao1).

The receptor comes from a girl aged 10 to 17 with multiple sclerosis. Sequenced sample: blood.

The CDR3 protein is CASSQDLLAGYNEQFF. The CDR3, as DNA: TGCGCCAGCAGCCAAGATCTACTAGCGGGGTACAATGAGCAGTTCTTC. This sequence joins TRBV4-3 and TRBJ2-1, with 10 bases aligning to TRBD2. Unmatched junction bases numbered 3, after V lost 0 bases and J lost 4 bases. The CDR3 is 16 amino acids. Germline CDR1 reads LGHNA; CDR2 reads YSLEER.